This T cell receptor beta chain stems from a study of blood T cell repertoires in COVID-19. This CDR3 region has 14 residues. The junction had 0 bases not matched to a gene; V was cut back by 1 base and J by 4 bases. From germline, CDR1 is MDHEN and CDR2 SYDVKM. This table comes from immunoSEQ multiplex PCR, and its TCRdb copy is limited to in-frame clones, with some not included. The data contain 300,000 to 350,000 clones, about 90% of them seen just once; the ten biggest clones take up about 0.94%. Sequenced: PBMCs or T cells enriched from blood (not recorded which). The clonotype comes from a woman between 25 and 40 years old who had been exposed to COVID-19. The genes are TRBV28 and TRBJ2-2; TRBD1 matches 7 bases. CDR3 in amino acids: CASSLSGGTGELFF. CDR3 sequence (DNA): TGTGCCAGCAGTTTATCAGGGGGCACCGGGGAGCTGTTTTTT.